These 14 T cell receptor beta chains came from one sample sequenced in a study of vaccination and CD4 T cells after COVID-19. Treatment meaning: roughly ten-day PBMC culture with coronavirus spike peptide pools or control peptides (ViraFEST assay). These receptors have no identified antigens. Cultured CD4+ T cell DNA underwent sequencing with the Oncomine TCR Beta short-read assay. Each CDR3 protein gets one entry after TCRdb re-called the PCR reads with MiXCR. This table has fewer than 15,000 distinct CDR3 sequences, approximately 60% appearing once. The sample was CD4+ T cells from blood, cultured in vitro. The receptors here all came from a human donor who had recovered from COVID-19.

The rearrangement uses TRBV11-2 and TRBJ1-2; D possibly corresponds to TRBD1 (6 bases). The CDR3 is made up of 13 amino acids. Trimming cost V 3 bases and J 7 bases, with 12 bases left between them. In germline, CDR1 is SGHAT, CDR2 FQNNGV. The CDR3 spells CASSLGGASGYTF. The CDR3 DNA is TGTGCCAGCAGCTTGGGGGGGGCCAGTGGCTACACCTTC.

This clonotype was seen a handful of times. V usage is TRBV27 and J usage is TRBJ1-5; D gene unclear. The CDR3 is 15 amino acids. Germline V lookup: CDR1 MNHEY, CDR2 SMNVEV (reference sequence). Deletions cut 6 bases from V and 1 base from J, with 13 bases between. The CDR3 sequence: CASSRGGISNQPQHF. The CDR3 DNA is TGTGCCAGCAGCCGCGGAGGGATCAGCAATCAGCCCCAGCATTTT.

A few counts support this clonotype. The rearrangement uses TRBV24-1 and TRBJ1-2; TRBD1 might be the D (5 bases). V was cut by 0 bases and J by 8 bases, with 15 bases left in between. The CDR3 loop spans 15 amino acids. CDR1 and CDR2 (germline): KGHDR, SFDVKD. The CDR3 region is CATSDLGTAYEGYTF. Here the CDR3 DNA reads TGTGCCACCAGTGATTTGGGGACTGCTTATGAGGGCTACACCTTC.

The chain is built from TRBV6-5 and TRBJ2-1; 10 positions match TRBD2. This CDR3 spans 15 amino acids. Germline-derived CDR1 and CDR2 are MNHEY and SVGAGI. V gave up 4 bases and J gave up 4 bases; unmatched junction bases: 4. The CDR3 DNA sequence: TGTGCCAGCAGTTCTAGCGGGGGCGGGTACAATGAGCAGTTCTTC. It is translated as CASSSSGGGYNEQFF.

The CDR3 loop reads CASSPTGRSNQPQHF. The CDR3 coding sequence is TGTGCCAGCAGTCCGACAGGGAGAAGCAATCAGCCCCAGCATTTT. The chain links TRBV28 to TRBJ1-5, with 7 bases aligning to TRBD1. The germline CDR1 and CDR2 sequences are MDHEN and SYDVKM. CDR3 length equals 15 residues. The trim removed 5 bases at V and 1 base at J, leaving 5 bases unmatched.

The chain combines TRBV30 with TRBJ2-5; 9 nucleotides line up with TRBD1. This CDR3 is built from 13 residues. The germline CDR1 and CDR2 sequences are GTSNPN and SVGIG (reference sequence). With 1 base clipped from V and 4 bases from J, the junction kept 1 base outside the gene matches. The chain's CDR3 is CAWSADRGETQYF. CDR3 nucleotides: TGTGCCTGGAGTGCGGACAGGGGAGAGACCCAGTACTTC.

V gene TRBV11-2 combines with J gene TRBJ1-3, with a weak D call TRBD1 (6 bases). CDR3 length: 14 residues. Looked up from germline, CDR1 is SGHAT and CDR2 is FQNNGV. V dropped 7 bases and J dropped 2 bases, with 12 bases sitting between them. This CDR3 is CASIDRRAGNTIYF. CDR3 coding DNA: TGTGCCAGCATCGACAGGCGTGCTGGAAACACCATATATTTT.

The chain carries TRBV28 and TRBJ1-2, with D possibly TRBD1 on 5 matching bases. CDR1 is MDHEN and CDR2 is SYDVKM in the germline V gene. CDR3 length equals 17 residues. V was cut by 8 bases and J by 4 bases, with 26 bases left in between. The CDR3 loop is CASGRGAGGGDRYGYTF. The CDR3 DNA is TGTGCCAGCGGGCGGGGTGCGGGGGGAGGGGATCGCTATGGCTACACCTTC.

The J gene is TRBJ2-3, the V gene TRBV6-5; TRBD2 is a possible D gene (5 bases). With 2 bases removed from V and 2 bases from J, the gap between germline ends came to 11 bases. Germline V lookup: CDR1 MNHEY, CDR2 SVGAGI. The CDR3 spans 15 residues. CDR3 region: CASSYRGTNTDTQYF. CDR3 nucleotides: TGTGCCAGCAGTTACCGGGGAACCAACACAGATACGCAGTATTTT.

This clonotype occurred a few times. V usage is TRBV6-2 or TRBV6-3 and J usage is TRBJ1-2, with a possible D match to TRBD1 (5 bases). Germline V gene lookup returns CDR1 MNHEY and CDR2 SVGEGT. The CDR3 totals 13 residues. The V end was cut by 5 bases, the J end by 8 bases, with 15 bases between. In nucleotides, the CDR3 is TGTGCCAGCAGTGACCAGGGAGTAGGAGGCTACACCTTC. Protein: CASSDQGVGGYTF.

This clonotype was seen a handful of times. V and J are TRBV7-2 and TRBJ2-5; D is unclear. The CDR3 length is 12 residues. V lost 5 bases to trimming and J lost 2 bases, with 6 bases between them. Germline lookup yields CDR1 SGHTA and CDR2 FQGNSA. The CDR3 loop is CASSRWQETQYF. The CDR3 DNA reads as TGTGCCAGCAGCCGTTGGCAAGAGACCCAGTACTTC.

V gene TRBV24-1 combines with J gene TRBJ2-5, with D maybe TRBD1 (6 bases). In germline, CDR1 is KGHDR, CDR2 SFDVKD. Trimming left V 0 bases short and J 0 bases short, with 19 bases between. The CDR3 length is 19 residues. The CDR3 sequence: CATSDLRSRAGANQETQYF. The DNA of the CDR3 is TGTGCCACCAGTGATTTGCGTAGTCGGGCAGGGGCTAACCAAGAGACCCAGTACTTC.

The chain couples TRBV6-1 to TRBJ2-2, with D uncertain. The V gene lost 6 bases and the J gene lost 8 bases, with 22 bases spanning the gap. Germline values: CDR1 MNHNS, CDR2 SASEGT. The CDR3 spans 16 residues. The CDR3 DNA sequence: TGTGCCAGCAGCTGGACCCGGGCCCCCTTGCTGGGGGAGCTGTTTTTT. It codes for CASSWTRAPLLGELFF.

This chain uses TRBV6-5 with TRBJ1-1; D unclear. V was trimmed by 2 bases and J by 0 bases, leaving 4 bases between them. CDR1 is MNHEY and CDR2 is SVGAGI in the germline V gene. There are 13 residues in the CDR3. CDR3 loop: CASSYAVNTEAFF. CDR3 nucleotide sequence: TGTGCCAGCAGTTACGCGGTGAACACTGAAGCTTTCTTT.